The 12 T cell receptor beta chains given below trace back to one sample, sequenced in a study of blood T cells in healthy people across ages. For the second PCR, which ran for roughly 6 to 12 cycles, a sample-barcoded 5' primer and a J-beta primer mix were used. Each CDR3 protein gets one entry after TCRdb re-called the 5' RACE reads with MiXCR. Altogether 650,000 to 1,000,000 distinct CDR3 sequences are present, about 45% being singletons, with the ten largest covering less than 20%. The sample was blood. The receptors shown here come from a man at least 80 years old in good health.

The chain carries TRBV24-1 and TRBJ1-4, with a weak D call TRBD1 (5 bases). The germline V gene encodes CDR1 KGHDR and CDR2 SFDVKD. Trimming took off 3 bases at V and 9 bases at J, with 19 bases between the two ends. This CDR3 has 16 amino acids. The CDR3 DNA is TGTGCCACCAGTGATCCTCAGGGAGGTCGGAGGAAAAAACTGTTTTTT. It is translated as CATSDPQGGRRKKLFF.

The chain couples TRBV5-1 to TRBJ1-3, with D perhaps TRBD1 (5 bases). The CDR3 has 16 residues. Germline lookup yields CDR1 SGHRS and CDR2 YFSETQ. V dropped 0 bases and J dropped 0 bases, with 10 bases sitting between them. The CDR3 coding sequence is TGCGCCAGCAGCTTGGGCAGGGAGAACTCTGGAAACACCATATATTTT. It translates to CASSLGRENSGNTIYF.

The V gene is TRBV12-3 or TRBV12-4, the J gene TRBJ2-7; D uncertain. The V and J ends lost 3 bases and 7 bases respectively, with 10 bases between them. The CDR3 consists of 12 residues. This CDR3 reads CASSFNFGEQYF. The CDR3, as DNA: TGTGCCAGCAGTTTCAACTTTGGTGAGCAGTACTTC.

Ten or more counts support this clonotype. V is TRBV7-9 and J is TRBJ2-1; unclear D gene. Germline CDR1 and CDR2: SEHNR and FQNEAQ (reference sequence). V was shortened by 8 bases and J by 4 bases, with 12 bases between the two germline ends. CDR3 length: 13 residues. The DNA of the CDR3 is TGTGCCAGCCATTTCGAAGCGTACAATGAGCAGTTCTTC. Translating gives CASHFEAYNEQFF.

The rearrangement links TRBV4-2 to TRBJ2-7; TRBD2 aligns across 12 bases. The germline V gene has CDR1 LGHNA and CDR2 YNFKEQ. The CDR3 is 19 residues long. V gave up 0 bases and J gave up 0 bases; unmatched junction bases: 9. The CDR3 sequence: CASSQDPGTSGLLSYEQYF. As DNA, the CDR3 is TGTGCCAGCAGCCAAGACCCCGGGACTAGCGGGCTCCTCTCCTACGAGCAGTACTTC.

This clonotype has a single count. The J gene is TRBJ2-4, the V gene TRBV18; D is perhaps TRBD2 (5 bases). The DNA end favors TRBJ2-7, so the J call may be wrong. This CDR3 contains 16 residues. Germline CDR1 KGHSH, CDR2 LQKENI. The CDR3: CASSPYVSGSTYEQYF. CDR3 DNA: TGTGCCAGCTCACCATACGTCAGCGGATCTACCTACGAGCAGTACTTC.

This chain joins TRBV3-1 and TRBJ1-1, with D uncertain. Germline V gene lookup returns CDR1 LGHDT and CDR2 YNNKEL (reference sequence). This CDR3 comprises 15 residues. V shed 0 bases and J shed 4 bases, with 12 bases lying between them. The CDR3 spells CASSQDLSLATEAFF. The CDR3, as DNA: TGTGCCAGCAGCCAAGATCTCAGTCTGGCCACTGAAGCTTTCTTT.

The genes are TRBV29-1 and TRBJ2-1, with 11 nucleotides matching TRBD2. The germline CDR1 and CDR2 sequences are SQVTM and ANQGSEA. The CDR3 spans 19 residues. Trimming took 0 bases from V and 0 from J; bases not matched to a gene: 10. The CDR3 spells CSVEDPGLADTSSYNEQFF. For the CDR3, the DNA is TGCAGCGTTGAAGATCCGGGACTAGCGGACACGAGCTCCTACAATGAGCAGTTCTTC.

This clonotype was detected a few times. CDR3 protein: CASSSRRGLAGADTQYF. The CDR3 coding sequence is TGTGCCAGCAGCTCACGACGCGGACTAGCGGGAGCAGATACGCAGTATTTT. The chain is built from TRBV7-2 and TRBJ2-3, with TRBD2 matching over 13 bases. V lost 4 bases and J lost 4; bases outside the gene matches: 8. Germline CDR1 reads SGHTA; CDR2 reads FQGNSA. The CDR3 totals 17 residues.

The table lists this clonotype with many counts. CDR3 sequence: CSVEELAGGHEQFF. The DNA for the CDR3 is TGCAGCGTTGAAGAGCTAGCGGGAGGTCACGAGCAGTTCTTC. This chain connects TRBV29-1 to TRBJ2-1, with TRBD2 identical over 11 bases. The CDR3 spans 14 residues. Looked up from germline, CDR1 is SQVTM and CDR2 is ANQGSEA. V lost 0 bases to trimming and J lost 10 bases; unmatched junction nucleotides: 5.

There are many counts of this clonotype. This chain's CDR3 is CASSPAREQYF. The CDR3 DNA reads as TGTGCCAGCTCACCCGCTCGCGAGCAGTACTTC. V gene TRBV7-2 combines with J gene TRBJ2-7; D ambiguous. Between the trimmed V and J ends, which lost 8 bases and 6 bases, there was a span of 11 bases. Germline loops: CDR1 SGHTA, CDR2 FQGNSA. The CDR3 contains 11 residues. The variable domain in full, completed from reference TRBV7-2 and TRBJ2-7, reads GAGVSQSPSNKVTEKGKDVELRCDPISGHTALYWYRQSLGQGLEFLIYFQGNSAPDKSGLPSDRFSAERTGGSVSTLTIQRTQQEDSAVYLCASSPAREQYFGPGTRLTVT.

This clonotype was recorded a few times. This chain uses TRBV29-1 with TRBJ2-3; D is unclear. CDR3 size: 14 residues. V gave up 0 bases and J gave up 1 base, with 8 bases separating them. Germline CDR1 reads SQVTM; CDR2 reads ANQGSEA. The CDR3 bases are TGCAGCGTTGAAGATCCCTACCGCACAGATACGCAGTATTTT. Translation gives CSVEDPYRTDTQYF.